The clone carrying this T cell receptor beta chain has only a few counts. A second PCR of roughly 7 to 11 cycles used a sample-barcoded 5' primer and a J-beta primer mix. TCRdb independently ran MiXCR on the 5' RACE reads; one entry per CDR3 protein. The table lists about 290,000 distinct CDR3 sequences, around 29% of them singletons, with approximately 28% in the top ten. CDR1 and CDR2 from the germline V gene are LNHDA and SQIVND (reference sequence). The CDR3 length is 13 residues. V shed 10 bases, J shed 0 bases, and the junction held 4 bases outside the gene matches. Caucasian individuals from Russia who were healthy and aged about 6 to 100 acted as donors. The data are from a study of blood T cells in healthy people across ages.

Sequenced: blood. The chain has TRBV19 and TRBJ2-3; 7 nucleotides match TRBD1. The sequence was obtained from a woman between 65 and 79 years old in good health. The DNA for the CDR3 is TGTGCCACCCGGGACAGAAGCACAGATACGCAGTATTTT. Amino acids: CATRDRSTDTQYF.